This T cell receptor (beta chain) is from a study of blood T cell repertoires in COVID-19. Overall study context: Italy, Spain and the United States were the sources of the convalescent and acute COVID-19 samples. In each case, the material was cDNA or gDNA derived from T cells, B-cell-depleted T cells, or PBMCs.

Authors' data handling: Amplification from reference gene primers served as the basis for estimated nucleated cell counts. This table comes from immunoSEQ multiplex PCR, and its TCRdb copy is limited to in-frame clones, with some not included. V and J calls and clone size are those listed in that table; D and trimming were worked out from the DNA. The sample has around 46,000 clones, about 87% seen once. The CDR3 has 15 residues. The junction had 6 bases not matched to a gene; V was cut back by 8 bases and J by 0 bases. The TCR originated in a human donor in a cohort sampled during active COVID-19. V is TRBV23-1 and J is TRBJ1-1, with 10 bases lining up with TRBD1. TRBV23-1 has ORF status, its function being uncertain. The sequenced sample was peripheral blood. The CDR3 DNA reads TGCGCCAGCGGGGACAGGGGTATTCTGAACACTGAAGCTTTCTTT. Amino acid sequence: CASGDRGILNTEAFF.